This paragraph reports one TCR beta chain. The record originates from a study of blood T cell repertoires in COVID-19. There are 13 residues in the CDR3. Germline CDR1 is MNHEY and CDR2 is SVGAGI. V was trimmed by 5 bases and J by 9 bases, leaving 14 bases between them. Original processing notes: Estimation of nucleated cell counts was performed using reference gene primer amplification. Sequencing was performed with immunoSEQ multiplex PCR; in TCRdb, only in-frame clones are kept and a portion is missing. The DNA gave D and trimming, while V, J and clone size come from that table. This sample has 100,000 to 150,000 clones, with under 85% found just once.

The chain uses TRBV6-5 and TRBJ2-1; the D gene is possibly TRBD1 (6 bases). Specimen: peripheral blood. This sequence originates from a man aged 40-49 years with active or convalescent COVID-19. CDR3 coding DNA: TGTGCCAGCAGTAAACCGACAGGCATTGAGCAGTTCTTC. Amino acids: CASSKPTGIEQFF.